A single T cell receptor beta chain is shown here with its context. This record comes from a study of control samples from healthy donors and cancer patients. Using immunoSEQ multiplex PCR, the repertoire was profiled, and TCRdb retains in-frame clones only, with some absent. The sample includes about 120,000 clones, over 90% of them seen just once. The CDR3 contains 12 residues. From germline, CDR1 is SNHLY and CDR2 FYNNEI. Trimming pared 7 bases from V and 4 bases from J, leaving 11 bases between. The specimen sequenced was blood. The clonotype comes from a man aged 30 to 45 in good health. The chain is built from TRBV2 and TRBJ2-7, with a weak D call TRBD2 (5 bases). CDR3 protein: CASKGDLYEQYV. CDR3 nucleotide sequence: TGTGCCAGCAAGGGAGACCTGTACGAGCAGTACGTC.